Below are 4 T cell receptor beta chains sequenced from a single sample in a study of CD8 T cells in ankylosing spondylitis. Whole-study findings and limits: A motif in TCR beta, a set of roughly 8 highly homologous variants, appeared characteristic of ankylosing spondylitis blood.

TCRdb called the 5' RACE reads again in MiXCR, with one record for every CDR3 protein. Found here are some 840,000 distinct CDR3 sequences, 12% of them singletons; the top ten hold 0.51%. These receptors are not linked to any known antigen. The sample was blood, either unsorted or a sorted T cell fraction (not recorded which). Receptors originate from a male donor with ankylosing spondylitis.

The CDR3 spells CASSPRGGAGELFF. DNA of the CDR3: TGTGCCAGCAGCCCTCGGGGGGGCGCCGGGGAGCTGTTTTTT. This chain connects TRBV3-1 to TRBJ2-2; 8 bases line up with TRBD2. CDR3 length: 14 amino acids. With V trimmed by 4 bases and J by 6 bases, 4 bases remained unmatched. Germline V gives CDR1 LGHDT, CDR2 YNNKEL (reference sequence).

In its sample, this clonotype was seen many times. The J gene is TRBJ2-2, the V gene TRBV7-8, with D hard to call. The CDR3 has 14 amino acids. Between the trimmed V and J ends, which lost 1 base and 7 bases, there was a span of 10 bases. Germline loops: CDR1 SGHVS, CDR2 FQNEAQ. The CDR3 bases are TGTGCCAGCAGCTTAGAACAGTGGGTCGGGGAGCTGTTTTTT. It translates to CASSLEQWVGELFF. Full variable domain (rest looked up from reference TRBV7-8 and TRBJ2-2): GAGVSQSPRYKVAKRGQDVALRCDPISGHVSLFWYQQALGQGPEFLTYFQNEAQLDKSGLPSDRFFAERPEGSVSTLKIQRTQQEDSAVYLCASSLEQWVGELFFGEGSRLTVL.

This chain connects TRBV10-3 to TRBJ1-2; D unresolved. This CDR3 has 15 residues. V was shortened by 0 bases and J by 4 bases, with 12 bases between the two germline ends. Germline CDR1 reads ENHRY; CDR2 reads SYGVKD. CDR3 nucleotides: TGTGCCATCAGTGAGTCGGTTGACGCCCTCTATGGCTACACCTTC. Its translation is CAISESVDALYGYTF.

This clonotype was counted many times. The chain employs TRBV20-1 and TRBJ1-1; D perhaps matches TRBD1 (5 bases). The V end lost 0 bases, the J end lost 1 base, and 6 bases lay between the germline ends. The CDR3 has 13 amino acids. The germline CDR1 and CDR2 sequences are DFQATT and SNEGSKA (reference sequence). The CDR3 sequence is CSAREGGNTEAFF. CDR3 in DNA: TGCAGTGCTAGAGAGGGGGGGAACACTGAAGCTTTCTTT.